This passage covers 23 T cell receptor beta chains from one sample sequenced in a study of shared clonotypes between healthy human individuals. Only in-frame clones appear in the TCRdb table, and some are missing; sequencing was by immunoSEQ multiplex PCR. Here the sample spans about 1.5 million clones, nearly 99% being singletons. The sequenced sample was naive CD4+ T cells sorted from blood. As for subset: CD45RA+ positively selected. These receptors all stem from a man aged 25-40 years in good health.

The rearrangement joins TRBV5-4 to TRBJ2-1; the match to TRBD1 covers 7 bases. The CDR3 covers 19 residues. Germline CDR1 reads SGHNT; CDR2 reads YYREEE (reference sequence). With V trimmed by 2 bases and J by 0 bases, 14 bases remained unmatched. CDR3 coding DNA: TGTGCCAGCAGCTTCCATCCGGGACAGTCGGTCCTCTCCTACAATGAGCAGTTCTTC. Translated, it gives CASSFHPGQSVLSYNEQFF.

The rearrangement uses TRBV7-2 and TRBJ2-1; D is perhaps TRBD1 (5 bases). The CDR3 totals 16 residues. CDR1 and CDR2 from the germline V gene are SGHTA and FQGNSA. The V end lost 4 bases, the J end lost 0 bases, and 13 bases lay between the germline ends. CDR3 in amino acids: CASSWQGTLSYNEQFF. DNA of the CDR3: TGTGCCAGCAGCTGGCAGGGCACCCTCTCCTACAATGAGCAGTTCTTC.

As concerns this clone: One end of the junction fails to match germline, which may point to a read error. The chain is built from TRBV5-4 and TRBJ1-4; D gene ambiguous. Germline V gives CDR1 SGHNT, CDR2 YYREEE (reference sequence). The CDR3 is 13 amino acids. DNA of the CDR3: TGTGCCAGCAGCCTTGGTTCTAAAGAAAAACTGTTTTTT. It specifies CASSLGSKEKLFF.

The genes are TRBV5-1 and TRBJ1-1; D unresolved. The CDR3 extends over 17 amino acids. V lost 4 bases, J lost 0 bases, and 19 bases lay in between. CDR1 SGHRS and CDR2 YFSETQ come from the germline V gene. CDR3 in DNA: TGCGCCAGCAGCCTGGGGAAGAGTGGCATCTTGAACACTGAAGCTTTCTTT. This encodes CASSLGKSGILNTEAFF.

The chain is built from TRBV9 and TRBJ2-2; unclear D gene. The length of the CDR3 is 14 residues. Trimming removed 3 bases at V and 0 bases at J, with 6 bases between. CDR1 and CDR2 (germline): SGDLS, YYNGEE. The CDR3 bases are TGTGCCAGCAGCGCAAGGCCGAACACCGGGGAGCTGTTTTTT. It yields the protein CASSARPNTGELFF.

The chain carries TRBV7-8 and TRBJ2-7, with no clear D. Germline V lookup: CDR1 SGHVS, CDR2 FQNEAQ. V was trimmed by 0 bases and J by 0 bases, leaving 9 bases between them. The CDR3 is made up of 15 amino acids. CDR3: CASSLARLLSYEQYF. Written as DNA, the CDR3 is TGTGCCAGCAGCTTAGCGAGACTTCTCTCCTACGAGCAGTACTTC.

The J gene is TRBJ2-7, the V gene TRBV5-1; 8 bases line up with TRBD2. The V gene end was trimmed by 5 bases and the J gene end by 3 bases; junction bases not matched to a gene: 13. CDR1 is SGHRS and CDR2 is YFSETQ in the germline V gene. The CDR3 totals 16 residues. The CDR3 coding sequence is TGCGCCAGCAGGCACACTAGCGGCCGAGATCTCTACGAGCAGTACTTC. This codes for CASRHTSGRDLYEQYF.

In regard to this clone: Other nucleotide sequences in the sample specify the same CDR3. The gene calls are TRBV9 and TRBJ1-1, with D hard to call. V gave up 0 bases and J gave up 0 bases, with 9 bases separating them. CDR3 length equals 15 residues. Germline CDR1 reads SGDLS; CDR2 reads YYNGEE. CDR3 bases: TGTGCCAGCAGCGTAGGGGGAGGACTGAACACTGAAGCTTTCTTT. Its translation: CASSVGGGLNTEAFF.

This clone turned up a few times. This specimen includes other DNA sequences encoding the same CDR3. CDR3 protein: CASSPQGNYGYTF. The DNA for the CDR3 is TGTGCCAGCTCACCACAGGGTAACTATGGCTACACCTTC. The chain links TRBV18 to TRBJ1-2; D gene ambiguous. The CDR3 covers 13 residues. Germline V lookup: CDR1 KGHSH, CDR2 LQKENI. Trimming cost V 1 base and J 1 base, with 4 bases left between them.

CDR3: CASSPVSGVELYEQYF. The CDR3 DNA reads as TGCGCCAGCAGCCCAGTCAGTGGGGTCGAACTCTACGAGCAGTACTTC. The chain uses TRBV5-1 and TRBJ2-7; D is uncertain. Trimming took off 4 bases at V and 3 bases at J, with 20 bases between the two ends. Germline assignment: CDR1 SGHRS and CDR2 YFSETQ. The CDR3 contains 16 residues.

This rearrangement joins TRBV5-1 to TRBJ2-5; 7 bases are a match to TRBD1. J gave up 3 bases and V 2 bases, and 7 bases lay outside the gene matches. The CDR3 has 15 amino acids. Germline V gene lookup returns CDR1 SGHRS and CDR2 YFSETQ. CDR3 sequence: CASSLTGTAEETQYF. The CDR3 DNA reads as TGCGCCAGCAGCTTAACGGGGACAGCTGAAGAGACCCAGTACTTC.

The J gene is TRBJ2-3, the V gene TRBV7-9, with D perhaps TRBD2 (7 bases). The CDR3 is made up of 15 amino acids. Germline V gene sequence: CDR1 SEHNR, CDR2 FQNEAQ (reference sequence). With 6 bases removed from V and 2 bases from J, the gap between germline ends came to 15 bases. CDR3 residues: CASSFRGGATDTQYF. In DNA form, the CDR3 reads TGTGCCAGCAGTTTCAGAGGGGGGGCCACAGATACGCAGTATTTT.

The V gene is TRBV29-1, the J gene TRBJ2-5, with D unclear. The V end was cut by 4 bases, the J end by 4 bases, with 10 bases between. Germline lookup yields CDR1 SQVTM and CDR2 ANQGSEA. This CDR3 region has 12 residues. The CDR3, as DNA: TGCAGCGTTGTAAGGGTTTTAGAGACCCAGTACTTC. It encodes CSVVRVLETQYF. Using reference TRBV29-1 and TRBJ2-5 for the parts outside the CDR3, the full variable domain is SAVISQKPSRDICQRGTSLTIQCQVDSQVTMMFWYRQQPGQSLTLIATANQGSEATYESGFVIDKFPISRPNLTFSTLTVSNMSPEDSSIYLCSVVRVLETQYFGPGTRLLVL.

The V call is TRBV25-1, the J call TRBJ2-1, with no clear D. V lost 8 bases, J lost 2 bases, and 16 bases lay in between. This CDR3 comprises 15 residues. Germline V lookup: CDR1 MGHDK, CDR2 SYGVNS. CDR3 sequence: CASAVARLPYNEQFF. In DNA, the CDR3 is TGTGCCAGCGCGGTGGCCAGGCTTCCCTACAATGAGCAGTTCTTC.

The CDR3 reads CASSLEGRSNEKLFF. The CDR3 DNA reads TGTGCCAGCAGCTTAGAGGGGCGATCCAATGAAAAACTGTTTTTT. This chain joins TRBV7-9 and TRBJ1-4, with a tentative D call TRBD1 (5 bases). The CDR3 runs 15 residues. The germline V gene encodes CDR1 SEHNR and CDR2 FQNEAQ (reference sequence). Trimming left V 1 base short and J 5 bases short, with 11 bases between.

With regard to this clone: Other DNA variants within this sample encode the same CDR3. The V and J genes are TRBV7-6 and TRBJ2-1; D may be TRBD1 (5 bases). Germline V lookup: CDR1 SGHVS, CDR2 FNYEAQ. CDR3 length: 12 amino acids. V shed 6 bases and J shed 9 bases, with 12 bases lying between them. The CDR3 DNA reads as TGTGCCAGCAGTTTGGGGCTCGGTGAGCAGTTCTTC. This codes for CASSLGLGEQFF.

The DNA of the CDR3 is TGCGCCAGCAGCCATGAAGCCGGGACAGGGAGTGACTACGAGCAGTACTTC. As protein: CASSHEAGTGSDYEQYF. This chain uses TRBV4-3 with TRBJ2-7; TRBD1 matches 9 bases. The V and J ends lost 3 bases and 3 bases, in that order; junction bases with no gene match: 12. CDR1 and CDR2 from the germline V gene are LGHNA and YSLEER. The CDR3 totals 17 residues.

This clone was recorded once. At the DNA level, this CDR3 is encoded by other sequences in the same sample as well. The J gene is TRBJ1-4, the V gene TRBV28; 8 bases align to TRBD1. Losses at the gene ends were 4 bases for V and 3 bases for J; bases not matched to a gene: 4. Germline-derived CDR1 and CDR2 are MDHEN and SYDVKM. CDR3 length: 15 amino acids. The CDR3 region has the DNA TGTGCCAGCAGTTCCACAGGGGGGCCTAATGAAAAACTGTTTTTT. It codes for CASSSTGGPNEKLFF.

A remark on this clone: This sample also contains other DNA sequences that code for the same CDR3. The CDR3 here is CASSQGSGKETQYF. The CDR3 DNA reads as TGTGCCAGCAGCCAGGGCAGCGGGAAAGAGACCCAGTACTTC. The chain has TRBV5-4 and TRBJ2-5; TRBD2 matches 7 bases. J gave up 3 bases and V 4 bases, and 6 bases lay outside the gene matches. This CDR3 is built from 14 residues. Germline CDR1 SGHNT, CDR2 YYREEE (reference sequence).

This chain links TRBV5-4 with TRBJ2-3, with TRBD2 matching over 8 bases. CDR3 length: 16 residues. Germline V gene lookup returns CDR1 SGHNT and CDR2 YYREEE (reference sequence). Trimming took 4 bases from V and 0 from J; bases not matched to a gene: 7. This CDR3 reads CASSLHSGVSTDTQYF. In nucleotides, the CDR3 is TGTGCCAGCAGCCTCCATAGCGGGGTTAGCACAGATACGCAGTATTTT. The entire variable domain, with the rest obtained from reference TRBV5-4 and TRBJ2-3, is as follows: ETGVTQSPTHLIKTRGQQVTLRCSSQSGHNTVSWYQQALGQGPQFIFQYYREEENGRGNFPPRFSGLQFPNYSSELNVNALELDDSALYLCASSLHSGVSTDTQYFGPGTRLTVL.

This chain joins TRBV29-1 and TRBJ2-3; 7 bases map to TRBD2. The CDR3 covers 11 residues. Per the germline V gene, CDR1 is SQVTM and CDR2 is ANQGSEA. The junction had 8 bases not matched to a gene; V was cut back by 4 bases and J by 13 bases. CDR3: CSVVISTSKYF. Written as DNA, the CDR3 is TGCAGCGTTGTGATTTCGACTAGCAAGTATTTT.

This chain uses TRBV5-4 with TRBJ2-4; D perhaps matches TRBD1 (5 bases). The CDR3 is made up of 15 amino acids. V gave up 0 bases and J gave up 3 bases, with 10 bases separating them. Germline assignment: CDR1 SGHNT and CDR2 YYREEE (reference sequence). CDR3 region: CASSLDVGDKNIQYF. The CDR3 DNA reads as TGTGCCAGCAGCTTGGATGTAGGGGACAAAAACATTCAGTACTTC. Complete variable domain (other parts from reference TRBV5-4 and TRBJ2-4): ETGVTQSPTHLIKTRGQQVTLRCSSQSGHNTVSWYQQALGQGPQFIFQYYREEENGRGNFPPRFSGLQFPNYSSELNVNALELDDSALYLCASSLDVGDKNIQYFGAGTRLSVL.

This chain joins TRBV7-3 and TRBJ2-3; D unclear. The CDR3 extends over 13 amino acids. Germline V gene data show CDR1 as SGHTA and CDR2 as FQGTGA. The V end lost 4 bases, the J end lost 5 bases, and 10 bases lay between the germline ends. This CDR3 reads CASSSRLGDTQYF. The CDR3 bases are TGTGCCAGCAGCTCCCGCTTGGGAGATACGCAGTATTTT. The whole variable domain, filled in from reference TRBV7-3 and TRBJ2-3, reads GAGVSQTPSNKVTEKGKYVELRCDPISGHTALYWYRQSLGQGPEFLIYFQGTGAADDSGLPNDRFFAVRPEGSVSTLKIQRTERGDSAVYLCASSSRLGDTQYFGPGTRLTVL.